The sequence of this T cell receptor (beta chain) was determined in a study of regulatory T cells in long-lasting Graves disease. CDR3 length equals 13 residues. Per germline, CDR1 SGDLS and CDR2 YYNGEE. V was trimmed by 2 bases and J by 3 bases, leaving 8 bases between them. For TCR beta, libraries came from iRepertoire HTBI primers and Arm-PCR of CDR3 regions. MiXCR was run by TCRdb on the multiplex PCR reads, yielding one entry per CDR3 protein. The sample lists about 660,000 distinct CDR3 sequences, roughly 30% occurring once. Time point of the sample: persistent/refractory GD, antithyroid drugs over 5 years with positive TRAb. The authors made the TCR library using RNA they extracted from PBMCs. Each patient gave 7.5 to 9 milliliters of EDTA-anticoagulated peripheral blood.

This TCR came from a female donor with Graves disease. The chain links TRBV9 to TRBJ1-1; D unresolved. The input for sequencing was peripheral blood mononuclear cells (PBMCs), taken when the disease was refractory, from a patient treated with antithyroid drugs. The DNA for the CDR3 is TGTGCCAGCAGCGTCGACCCGCACACTGAAGCTTTCTTT. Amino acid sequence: CASSVDPHTEAFF.